One sample yielded the 5 T cell receptor beta chains listed below, sequenced in a study of cytomegalovirus exposure and HLA in healthy donors. A multiplex PCR was run with 60 Vbeta primers and 13 Jbeta primers. The repertoire was sequenced with immunoSEQ multiplex PCR; TCRdb's copy has only in-frame clones and lacks some. The sample has about 160,000 clones, roughly 80% seen once. Sequencing input: PBMCs. These receptor sequences come from a woman aged 25 to 39 in good health and CMV-seropositive.

The V gene is TRBV5-4, the J gene TRBJ1-4, with 7 positions matching TRBD1. The CDR3 is made up of 15 amino acids. The trim removed 4 bases at V and 3 bases at J, leaving 6 bases unmatched. In germline, CDR1 is SGHNT, CDR2 YYREEE (reference sequence). CDR3 sequence: CASSEGQRPNEKLFF. The CDR3 bases are TGTGCCAGCAGCGAGGGACAGCGCCCTAATGAAAAACTGTTTTTT.

The rearrangement uses TRBV11-2 and TRBJ2-2; tentatively, D is TRBD1 (5 bases). Trimming pared 1 base from V and 5 bases from J, leaving 8 bases between. The CDR3 is 14 residues long. Germline V gene lookup returns CDR1 SGHAT and CDR2 FQNNGV. The CDR3 spells CASSLGRETGELFF. The CDR3 DNA follows: TGTGCCAGCAGCTTAGGCAGGGAAACCGGGGAGCTGTTTTTT. The full variable domain, in which reference TRBV11-2 and TRBJ2-2 provide the parts outside the CDR3, is EAGVAQSPRYKIIEKRQSVAFWCNPISGHATLYWYQQILGQGPKLLIQFQNNGVVDDSQLPKDRFSAERLKGVDSTLKIQPAKLEDSAVYLCASSLGRETGELFFGEGSRLTVL.

Notes on this clone: Other DNA sequences of this sample code for an identical CDR3. The chain carries TRBV6-1 and TRBJ1-6; D unclear. CDR3 size: 16 residues. The germline V and J ends were trimmed by 0 bases and 3 bases, with 9 bases remaining between them. Germline CDR1 and CDR2: MNHNS and SASEGT. CDR3 coding DNA: TGTGCCAGCAGTGAAGCGATCGCAGTCTATAATTCACCCCTCCACTTT. Translated: CASSEAIAVYNSPLHF.

J is TRBJ2-7 and V is TRBV6-6, with TRBD2 matching over 11 bases. Germline-derived CDR1 and CDR2 are MNHNY and SVGAGI (reference sequence). CDR3 length: 12 amino acids. The V and J ends lost 5 bases and 12 bases, in that order; junction bases with no gene match: 6. This chain's CDR3 is CASSLLAGGRYF. DNA for the CDR3: TGTGCCAGCAGTCTTCTAGCGGGGGGCCGGTACTTC.

This rearrangement joins TRBV4-3 to TRBJ2-5, with 7 bases aligning to TRBD1. The CDR3 runs 17 residues. Germline lookup yields CDR1 LGHNA and CDR2 YSLEER. V lost 5 bases and J lost 4; bases outside the gene matches: 16. The CDR3 spells CASSSGSYRGLAETQYF. The CDR3 DNA is TGCGCCAGCAGCAGCGGATCATACAGGGGCTTGGCAGAGACCCAGTACTTC.